The entry below gives a single T cell receptor beta chain sequence along with its context. This clone appeared once. Its antigen remains unidentified. The sample holds no much larger clone one base away, and base qualities are not on file. At the junction V is shortened by 3 bases and J by 3 bases; bases outside the gene matches: 7. The CDR3 covers 15 residues, taking in both the cysteine and the phenylalanine. Of the read, only the CDR3 DNA is kept; its 45 bases are in frame from base 1. The CDR1 and CDR2 encoded by the germline V gene are SGHDN and FVKESK. This sample is part of a study of shared clonotypes between healthy human individuals (TCRdb year 2020). Notes on the research overall: The cohort included three men and two women between 18 and 49 years of age. For each donor, CD4 naive and CD4 memory were each given three plates, CD8 naive was given two plates, and CD8 memory was given one plate. Blood TCR repertoires of a handful of healthy adults were deeply sequenced to estimate repertoire size and the extent of clonotype sharing between individuals. Libraries were prepared and TCR repertoires were sequenced by different laboratories using diverse techniques, in order to increase sequencing depth and limit assay-specific biases. Each donor's leukapheresis produced roughly between about 0.9 and 9.5 billion PBMCs. Overall study results and their limits: Naive subsets generally had larger estimated clonotype richness than memory subsets did. Pairwise subsampling indicated that sequencing depth was expected to affect the degree of clonotype sharing among donors. Incomplete sequencing was indicated by rarefaction of sorted-subset datasets, despite the large sequencing depth. Sampling was limited to blood, and TCR repertoires in tissue likely differ from TCR repertoires in blood. Compared with non-shared clonotypes, clonotypes shared by all four sorted-subset donors had higher generation probabilities. Sharing across a few donors was observed for roughly 5% of naive CD4, less than 4% of naive CD8, roughly 2.3% of memory CD4, and about 0.4% of memory CD8 clonotypes. The small number of donors limited the genetic and exposure-history diversity represented.

CD8 naive samples were obtained by positive selection for CCR7 among CD45RO-negative cells, yielding a CD45RA+CCR7+ population from which TemRA cells were excluded. The donors were healthy, HIV-negative adults who had no recently reported acute infections or vaccinations. Only Caucasian adults living in Nashville, Tennessee, USA were represented among the donors. Blood was obtained by leukapheresis, after which PBMCs were separated by Ficoll-Histopaque density gradient centrifugation and cryopreserved in liquid nitrogen vapor phase. Analytical flow cytometry was used to check the purity and quantity of every magnetically sorted T cell population. Each sorted fraction had its genomic DNA isolated and then quantified by UV absorbance on a Nanodrop 2000c. Using the deep immunoSEQ assay, multiplex PCR amplified TCR CDR3 regions from genomic DNA. Extracted genomic DNA from each cell subset was distributed evenly across all wells of several immunoSEQ 96-well plates, and each plate was treated as a replicate. For sorted subsets, each replicate PCR was loaded with approximately 0.2 ug genomic DNA, equivalent to 25,000 to 35,000 T cell genomes. Purified libraries were measured with a Qubit 3.0 fluorometer, size-checked on a Bioanalyzer 2100, and measured again with the KAPA Library Quantification kit. Every immunoSEQ 96-well plate was sequenced on a separate single-read 150-cycle Illumina NextSeq 550 flow cell. Processing in the source paper ran as follows. Because the immunoSEQ output included only junctional sequences and no quality scores, the filtering could not be the same as the filtering used for full-length reads. To assign V/J genes and CDR3, sequences were annotated using PyIR, a Python wrapper for IgBLAST v1.9, with IMGT germline references. Reads were filtered out if the reads had weak V/J assignments (E-value above 1e-6), no CDR3, stop codons, out-of-frame junctions, or ambiguous translated residues. V3J clonotypes were defined as sequences sharing the same inferred V gene, J gene, and CDR3 amino acid sequence. The percentage overlap between two repertoires was calculated by dividing the number of shared unique clonotypes by the size of the smaller repertoire. Repertoire richness was assessed with RTK rarefaction, the Chao1 estimator, and Recon v2.1 estimates of unobserved clonotypes. Generation probabilities for all TCRbeta clonotypes obtained by the gDNA method from a handful of donors were computed using OLGA. The table comes from immuneACCESS by way of TCRdb, which keeps in-frame sequences with V and J called. Part of the clones is missing from these tables; in studies checked, under half for an unresolved V gene and the rest for unknown reasons. V and J calls and clone size are as listed in that table; D and trimming were resolved from the DNA. A total of roughly 770,000 clones appear in this sample, approximately 96% of them only once. The ten most abundant clones make up approximately 0.2% of the sample.

Sequencing was performed on naive CD8+ T cells sorted from blood. The cell subset or site label of this sample denotes: CD45RA+CCR7+. This clonotype was sampled from a man aged 25 to 40 in good health. The chain links TRBV14 with TRBJ2-7; TRBD1 agrees with 8 junctional bases. The CDR3 region reads CASSQRQGSLYEQYF. In nucleotide form, the sequence is TGTGCCAGCAGCCAGAGACAGGGGAGCCTCTACGAGCAGTACTTC.